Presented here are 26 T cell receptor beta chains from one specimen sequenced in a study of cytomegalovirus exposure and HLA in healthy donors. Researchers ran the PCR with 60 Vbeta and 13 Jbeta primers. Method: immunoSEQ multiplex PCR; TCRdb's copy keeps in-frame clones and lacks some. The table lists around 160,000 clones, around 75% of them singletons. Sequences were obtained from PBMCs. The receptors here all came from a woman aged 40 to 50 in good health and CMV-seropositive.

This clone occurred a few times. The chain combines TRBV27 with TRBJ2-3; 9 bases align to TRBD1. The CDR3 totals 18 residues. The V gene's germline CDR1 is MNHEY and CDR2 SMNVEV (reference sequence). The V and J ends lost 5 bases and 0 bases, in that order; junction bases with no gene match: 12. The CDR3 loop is CASSIGTGRPPSTDTQYF. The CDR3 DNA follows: TGTGCCAGCAGTATAGGGACAGGGCGGCCCCCGAGCACAGATACGCAGTATTTT.

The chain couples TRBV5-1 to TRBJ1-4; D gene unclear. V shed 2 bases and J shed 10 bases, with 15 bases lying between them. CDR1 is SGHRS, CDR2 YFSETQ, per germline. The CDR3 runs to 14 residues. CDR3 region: CASSLGAAEGKLFF. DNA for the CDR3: TGCGCCAGCAGCTTAGGTGCGGCGGAGGGAAAACTGTTTTTT.

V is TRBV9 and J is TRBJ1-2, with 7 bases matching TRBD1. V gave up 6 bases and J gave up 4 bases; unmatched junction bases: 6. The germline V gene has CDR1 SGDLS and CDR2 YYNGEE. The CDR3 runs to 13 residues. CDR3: CASTRQGLYGYTF. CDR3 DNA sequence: TGTGCCAGCACCCGACAGGGACTCTATGGCTACACCTTC.

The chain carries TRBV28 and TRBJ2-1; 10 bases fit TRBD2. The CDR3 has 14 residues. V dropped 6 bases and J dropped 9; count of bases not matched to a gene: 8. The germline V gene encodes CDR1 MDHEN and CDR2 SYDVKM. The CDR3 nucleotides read TGTGCCAGCAGCCGAAAAGCGGGAGGGGGTGAGCAGTTCTTC. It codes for CASSRKAGGGEQFF.

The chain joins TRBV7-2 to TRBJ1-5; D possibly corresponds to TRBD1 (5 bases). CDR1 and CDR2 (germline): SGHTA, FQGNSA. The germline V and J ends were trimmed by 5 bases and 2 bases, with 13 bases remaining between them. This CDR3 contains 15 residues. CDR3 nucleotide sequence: TGTGCCAGCAGCCTCGCAACAGGCGGCAATCAGCCCCAGCATTTT. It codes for CASSLATGGNQPQHF.

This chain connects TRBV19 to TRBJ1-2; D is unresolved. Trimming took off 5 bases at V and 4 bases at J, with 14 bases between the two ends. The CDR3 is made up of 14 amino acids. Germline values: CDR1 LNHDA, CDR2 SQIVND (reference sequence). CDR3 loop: CASSPDTVSYGYTF. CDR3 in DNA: TGTGCCAGTAGTCCAGACACAGTTTCCTATGGCTACACCTTC.

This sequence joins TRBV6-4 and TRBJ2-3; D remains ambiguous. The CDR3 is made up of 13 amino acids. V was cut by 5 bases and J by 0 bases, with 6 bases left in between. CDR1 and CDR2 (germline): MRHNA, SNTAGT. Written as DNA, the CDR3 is TGTGCCAGCAGTCAGACTAGCACAGATACGCAGTATTTT. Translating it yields CASSQTSTDTQYF.

CDR3 sequence (DNA): TGTGCCAGCAGTCCCCGGGACAGAAGAAACACCATATATTTT. It encodes CASSPRDRRNTIYF. The genes are TRBV28 and TRBJ1-3; TRBD1 matches at 7 bases. Germline lookup yields CDR1 MDHEN and CDR2 SYDVKM. Trimming removed 5 bases from V and 5 bases from J; junction bases left unmatched: 6. This CDR3 contains 14 residues.

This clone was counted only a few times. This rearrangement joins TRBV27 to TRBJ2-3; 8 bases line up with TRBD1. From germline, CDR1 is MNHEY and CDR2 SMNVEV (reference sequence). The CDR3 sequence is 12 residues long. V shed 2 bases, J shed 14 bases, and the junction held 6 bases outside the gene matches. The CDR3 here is CASSLQTGELYF. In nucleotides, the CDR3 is TGTGCCAGCAGTTTACAGACAGGGGAGTTGTATTTT.

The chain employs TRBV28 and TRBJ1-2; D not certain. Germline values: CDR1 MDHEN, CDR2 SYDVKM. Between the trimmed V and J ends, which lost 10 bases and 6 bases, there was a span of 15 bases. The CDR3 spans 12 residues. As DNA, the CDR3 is TGTGCCACTGCGGGGAGGGAGGATGGCTACACCTTC. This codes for CATAGREDGYTF.

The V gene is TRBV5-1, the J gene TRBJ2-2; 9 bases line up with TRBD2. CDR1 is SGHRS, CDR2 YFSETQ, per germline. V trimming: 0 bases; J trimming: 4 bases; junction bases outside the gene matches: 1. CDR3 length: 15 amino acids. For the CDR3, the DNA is TGCGCCAGCAGCTTGGTTAGCGGGAGCACCGGGGAGCTGTTTTTT. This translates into CASSLVSGSTGELFF.

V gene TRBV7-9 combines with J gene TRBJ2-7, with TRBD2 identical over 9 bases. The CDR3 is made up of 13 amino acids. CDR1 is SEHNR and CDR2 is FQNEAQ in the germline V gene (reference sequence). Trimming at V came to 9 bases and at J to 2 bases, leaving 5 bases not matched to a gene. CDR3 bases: TGTGCCAGTGGACTAGCGCTTCCCTACGAGCAGTACTTC. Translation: CASGLALPYEQYF. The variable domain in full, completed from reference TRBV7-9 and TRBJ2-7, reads DTGVSQNPRHKITKRGQNVTFRCDPISEHNRLYWYRQTLGQGPEFLTYFQNEAQLEKSRLLSDRFSAERPKGSFSTLEIQRTEQGDSAMYLCASGLALPYEQYFGPGTRLTVT.

DNA of the CDR3: TGTGCCAGCAGCTTCAACGACAGGAACACCGGGGAGCTGTTTTTT. Protein: CASSFNDRNTGELFF. The rearrangement uses TRBV7-6 and TRBJ2-2; tentatively, D is TRBD1 (5 bases). Between the trimmed V and J ends, which lost 3 bases and 1 base, there was a span of 9 bases. In germline, CDR1 is SGHVS, CDR2 FNYEAQ. CDR3 size: 15 residues.

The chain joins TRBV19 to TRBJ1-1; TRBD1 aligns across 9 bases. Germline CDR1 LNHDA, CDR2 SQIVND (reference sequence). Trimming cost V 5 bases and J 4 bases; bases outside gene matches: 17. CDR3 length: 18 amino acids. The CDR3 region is CASSFLTGTGRGSTEAFF. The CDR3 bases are TGTGCCAGTAGTTTCCTCACCGGGACAGGGCGAGGGAGCACTGAAGCTTTCTTT.

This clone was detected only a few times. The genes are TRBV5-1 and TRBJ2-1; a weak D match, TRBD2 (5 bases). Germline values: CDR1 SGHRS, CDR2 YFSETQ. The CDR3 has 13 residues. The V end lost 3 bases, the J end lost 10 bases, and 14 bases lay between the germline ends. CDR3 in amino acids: CASSYTDLLEQFF. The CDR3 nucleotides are TGCGCCAGCAGCTACACGGACTTGTTGGAGCAGTTCTTC.

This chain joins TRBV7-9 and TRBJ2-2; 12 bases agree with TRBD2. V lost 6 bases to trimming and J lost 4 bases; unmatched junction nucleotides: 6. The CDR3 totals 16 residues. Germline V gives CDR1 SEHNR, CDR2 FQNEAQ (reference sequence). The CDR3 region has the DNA TGTGCCAGCAGACGACTAGCGGGAGCTGGCACCGGGGAGCTGTTTTTT. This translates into CASRRLAGAGTGELFF.

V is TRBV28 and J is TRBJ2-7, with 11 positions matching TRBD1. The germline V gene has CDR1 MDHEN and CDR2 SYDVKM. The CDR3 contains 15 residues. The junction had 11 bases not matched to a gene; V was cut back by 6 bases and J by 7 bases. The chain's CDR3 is CASRRTDRGPREQYF. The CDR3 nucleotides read TGTGCCAGCAGAAGAACGGACAGGGGGCCTCGGGAGCAGTACTTC.

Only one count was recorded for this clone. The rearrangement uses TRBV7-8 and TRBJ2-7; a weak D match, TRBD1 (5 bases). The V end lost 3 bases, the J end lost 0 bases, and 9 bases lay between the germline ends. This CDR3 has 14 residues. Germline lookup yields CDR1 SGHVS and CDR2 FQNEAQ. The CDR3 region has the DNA TGTGCCAGCAGCTTGGGCAGGGCCTCCTACGAGCAGTACTTC. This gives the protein CASSLGRASYEQYF.

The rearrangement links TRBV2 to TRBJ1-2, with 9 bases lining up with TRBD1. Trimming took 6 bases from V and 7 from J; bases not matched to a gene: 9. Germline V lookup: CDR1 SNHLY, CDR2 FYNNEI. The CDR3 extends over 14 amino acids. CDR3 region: CASRLQGAAFGYTF. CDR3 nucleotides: TGTGCCAGCAGATTACAGGGGGCTGCTTTTGGCTACACCTTC.

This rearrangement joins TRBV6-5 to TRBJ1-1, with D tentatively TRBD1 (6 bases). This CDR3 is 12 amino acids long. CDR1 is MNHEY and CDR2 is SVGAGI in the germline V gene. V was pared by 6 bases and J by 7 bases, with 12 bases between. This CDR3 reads CASRKVQGEAFF. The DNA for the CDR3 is TGTGCCAGCAGAAAGGTACAGGGTGAAGCTTTCTTT.

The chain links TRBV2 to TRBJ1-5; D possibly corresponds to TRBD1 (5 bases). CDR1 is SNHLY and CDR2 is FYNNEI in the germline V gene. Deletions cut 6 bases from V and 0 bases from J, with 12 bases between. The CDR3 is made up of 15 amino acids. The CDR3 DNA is TGTGCCAGCAGCGCAAACAGGAATAGCAATCAGCCCCAGCATTTT. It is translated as CASSANRNSNQPQHF.

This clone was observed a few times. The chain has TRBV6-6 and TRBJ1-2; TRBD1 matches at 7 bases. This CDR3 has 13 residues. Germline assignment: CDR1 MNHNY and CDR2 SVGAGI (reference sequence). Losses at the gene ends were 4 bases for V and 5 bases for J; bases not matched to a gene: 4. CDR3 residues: CASSSDRVYGYTF. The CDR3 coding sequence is TGTGCCAGCAGTTCCGACAGGGTGTATGGCTACACCTTC.

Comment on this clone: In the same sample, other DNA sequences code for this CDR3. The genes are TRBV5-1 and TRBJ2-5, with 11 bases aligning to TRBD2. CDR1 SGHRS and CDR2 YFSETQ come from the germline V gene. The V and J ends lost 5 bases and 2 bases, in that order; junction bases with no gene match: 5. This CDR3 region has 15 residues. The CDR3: CASSLSGRVQETQYF. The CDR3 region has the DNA TGCGCCAGCAGTCTTAGCGGGAGGGTACAAGAGACCCAGTACTTC.

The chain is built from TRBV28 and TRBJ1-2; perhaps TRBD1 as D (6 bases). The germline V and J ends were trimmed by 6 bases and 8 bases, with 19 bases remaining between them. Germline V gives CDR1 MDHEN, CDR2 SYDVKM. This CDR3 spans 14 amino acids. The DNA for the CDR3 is TGTGCCAGCAGAACCACAGGGAGTTTAGGAGGCTACACCTTC. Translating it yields CASRTTGSLGGYTF.

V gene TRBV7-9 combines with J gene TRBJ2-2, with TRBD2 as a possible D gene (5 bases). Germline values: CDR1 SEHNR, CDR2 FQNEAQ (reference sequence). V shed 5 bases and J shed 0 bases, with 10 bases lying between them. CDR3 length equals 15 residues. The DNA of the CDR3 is TGTGCCAGCAGCGCCCGGGGAGCGAACACCGGGGAGCTGTTTTTT. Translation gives CASSARGANTGELFF. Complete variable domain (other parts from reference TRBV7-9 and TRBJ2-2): DTGVSQNPRHKITKRGQNVTFRCDPISEHNRLYWYRQTLGQGPEFLTYFQNEAQLEKSRLLSDRFSAERPKGSFSTLEIQRTEQGDSAMYLCASSARGANTGELFFGEGSRLTVL.

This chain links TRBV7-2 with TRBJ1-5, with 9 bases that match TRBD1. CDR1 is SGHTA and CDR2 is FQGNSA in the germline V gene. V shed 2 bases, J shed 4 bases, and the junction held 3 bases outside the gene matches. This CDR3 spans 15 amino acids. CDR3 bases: TGTGCCAGCAGCTTAACGACAGGGGGGAATCAGCCCCAGCATTTT. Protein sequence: CASSLTTGGNQPQHF.